This note documents a single TCR beta chain sequence. Its antigen is undetermined. Sample-barcoded 5' priming and a J-beta primer mix drove a second PCR of roughly 7 to 11 cycles. No fewer than 2.5 million CDR3-containing paired-end reads came from each sample. TCRdb called the 5' RACE reads again in MiXCR, with one record for every CDR3 protein. The sample holds hundreds of thousands of distinct CDR3 sequences, about 51% seen once. The data stem from a study of blood T cells in healthy people across ages. Findings and limits, study-wide: When set beside aged donors, long-lived donors presented more naive CD4+ cells and higher diversity. While age rose, TCR beta diversity per million T cells dropped in a roughly linear way.

Total RNA extracted from each sample amounted to at least 5.5 micrograms. Sequencing was done on a sample of blood. This receptor was identified in a woman older than 75 in good health.

CDR3 sequence (DNA): TGTGCCAGCAGCCGAATCGGGGCTAGCGGGAGCAATGAGCAGTTCTTC. This codes for CASSRIGASGSNEQFF. The V gene is TRBV27, the J gene TRBJ2-1; 10 nucleotides align to TRBD2. Per the germline V gene, CDR1 is MNHEY and CDR2 is SMNVEV (reference sequence). The J segment lost 6 bases and the V segment lost 6 bases, leaving 11 bases of the junction unmatched. The CDR3 is 16 residues long.